Below are 27 T cell receptor beta chains sequenced from a single sample in a study of blood T cells in healthy people across ages. A second PCR, run for about 7 to 11 cycles, used a sample-barcoded 5' primer plus a J-beta primer mix. One entry per CDR3 protein results from TCRdb running MiXCR on the 5' RACE reads. The table includes about 1,500,000 distinct CDR3 sequences, 28% detected once. The specimen was blood. Receptor source: a woman under 40 in good health.

The V call is TRBV14, the J call TRBJ1-2; 8 bases line up with TRBD1. This CDR3 region has 13 residues. V was pared by 1 base and J by 8 bases, with 3 bases of the junction left unmatched. CDR1 and CDR2 (germline): SGHDN, FVKESK. CDR3 region: CASSQAGQGGYTF. The CDR3 bases are TGTGCCAGCAGCCAAGCAGGACAGGGCGGCTACACCTTC.

This clonotype was seen many times. The chain uses TRBV12-3 or TRBV12-4 and TRBJ2-7, with a weak D call TRBD2 (6 bases). This CDR3 spans 11 amino acids. V was cut by 11 bases and J by 3 bases, with 11 bases left in between. As DNA, the CDR3 is TGTGCCGGGGGGTTACGCTACGAGCAGTACTTC. Amino acids: CAGGLRYEQYF.

This clonotype was seen a few times. J is TRBJ2-1 and V is TRBV5-1; perhaps TRBD2 as D (6 bases). The CDR3 is 14 residues long. Trimming cost V 4 bases and J 4 bases, with 12 bases left between them. The V gene's germline CDR1 is SGHRS and CDR2 YFSETQ. This CDR3 is CASSRDLRYNEQFF. CDR3 sequence (DNA): TGCGCCAGCAGCCGGGACTTACGTTACAATGAGCAGTTCTTC. Full variable domain (outside the CDR3, taken from reference TRBV5-1 and TRBJ2-1): KAGVTQTPRYLIKTRGQQVTLSCSPISGHRSVSWYQQTPGQGLQFLFEYFSETQRNKGNFPGRFSGRQFSNSRSEMNVSTLELGDSALYLCASSRDLRYNEQFFGPGTRLTVL.

The sample holds many counts of this clonotype. The CDR3 loop is CATSDSTGPTDTQYF. CDR3 DNA: TGTGCCACCAGTGATTCGACAGGGCCCACAGATACGCAGTATTTT. This chain connects TRBV24-1 to TRBJ2-3; 7 bases fit TRBD1. Germline lookup yields CDR1 KGHDR and CDR2 SFDVKD. The CDR3 sequence is 15 residues long. V lost 2 bases, J lost 2 bases, and 3 bases stayed unmatched.

The chain joins TRBV24-1 to TRBJ2-7; 7 bases fit TRBD2. Germline V gene sequence: CDR1 KGHDR, CDR2 SFDVKD. V shed 10 bases and J 4 bases; nucleotides not matched to a gene: 6. The CDR3 runs 12 residues. DNA for the CDR3: TGTGCCACACCTCTAGCGGAGTACGAGCAGTACTTC. This gives the protein CATPLAEYEQYF.

The J gene is TRBJ1-5, the V gene TRBV30, with D tentatively TRBD1 (5 bases). The V end lost 0 bases, the J end lost 6 bases, and 15 bases lay between the germline ends. CDR1 GTSNPN and CDR2 SVGIG come from the germline V gene (reference sequence). This CDR3 has 15 residues. Here the CDR3 reads CAWSVGSGNGQPQHF. CDR3 bases: TGTGCCTGGAGTGTAGGGTCAGGGAACGGTCAGCCCCAGCATTTT.

The chain couples TRBV29-1 to TRBJ2-1; 7 bases line up with TRBD1. This CDR3 has 13 residues. The germline CDR1 and CDR2 sequences are SQVTM and ANQGSEA. The junction had 3 bases not matched to a gene; V was cut back by 4 bases and J by 3 bases. CDR3 sequence reads: CSVVPGGYNEQFF. The CDR3 DNA follows: TGCAGCGTTGTTCCAGGGGGCTACAATGAGCAGTTCTTC.

In its sample, this clonotype was seen a few times. This rearrangement joins TRBV7-3 to TRBJ2-7; 12 bases are a match to TRBD2. Losses at the gene ends were 4 bases for V and 3 bases for J; bases not matched to a gene: 10. This CDR3 region has 17 residues. Germline values: CDR1 SGHTA, CDR2 FQGTGA. CDR3 sequence: CASSSPPRTSGVYEQYF. DNA for the CDR3: TGTGCCAGCAGCTCCCCCCCCCGGACTAGCGGGGTCTACGAGCAGTACTTC.

Worth noting for this clonotype: This may arise from a read error, as a much more abundant clone is one base away. The V gene is TRBV7-6, the J gene TRBJ2-7, with TRBD1 as a possible D gene (6 bases). Per germline, CDR1 SGHVS and CDR2 FNYEAQ. The CDR3 length is 17 residues. This CDR3 reads CASSLAQGQAKSCEQYF. Written as DNA, the CDR3 is TGTGCCAGCAGCTTAGCGCAGGGGCAGGCCAAGTCCTGCGAGCAGTACTTC.

The chain recombines TRBV20-1 with TRBJ2-2; TRBD2 matches at 8 bases. V lost 0 bases to trimming and J lost 1 base; unmatched junction nucleotides: 4. Per germline, CDR1 DFQATT and CDR2 SNEGSKA (reference sequence). The CDR3 is 16 amino acids. This chain's CDR3 is CSARDSGSLNTGELFF. CDR3 sequence (DNA): TGCAGTGCTAGAGACAGCGGGAGTCTGAACACCGGGGAGCTGTTTTTT.

This chain connects TRBV7-9 to TRBJ2-5; no firm D call. Germline V gives CDR1 SEHNR, CDR2 FQNEAQ (reference sequence). The CDR3 length is 11 residues. With 8 bases removed from V and 2 bases from J, the gap between germline ends came to 6 bases. The CDR3, as DNA: TGTGCCAGCCAGGAACAAGAGACCCAGTACTTC. As protein: CASQEQETQYF.

This sequence joins TRBV30 and TRBJ2-7, with TRBD2 matching 7 bases. CDR3 length equals 14 residues. Trimming removed 1 base from V and 6 bases from J; junction bases left unmatched: 9. Per the germline V gene, CDR1 is GTSNPN and CDR2 is SVGIG (reference sequence). In DNA, the CDR3 is TGTGCCTGGAGTGGTGAAGCGGGGTGGGGCGAGCAGTACTTC. Translated, it gives CAWSGEAGWGEQYF.

In regard to this clonotype: Possible read error: a much larger clone is one base away. The V gene is TRBV12-3 or TRBV12-4, the J gene TRBJ2-5, with D perhaps matching TRBD2 (5 bases). The CDR3 loop spans 14 amino acids. Trimming stripped 3 bases from V and 5 bases from J, with 13 bases between. This CDR3 is CASSLSGRPETQYF. The CDR3 DNA follows: TGTGCCAGCAGTTTGAGCGGACGGCCGGAGACCCAGTACTTC.

V gene TRBV7-2 combines with J gene TRBJ2-2; D remains ambiguous. Germline-derived CDR1 and CDR2 are SGHTA and FQGNSA. This CDR3 region has 15 residues. Trimming removed 2 bases from V and 1 base from J, with 8 bases in between. In nucleotides, the CDR3 is TGTGCCAGCAGCTTACAATCGCGGAACACCGGGGAGCTGTTTTTT. Translated: CASSLQSRNTGELFF.

With regard to this clonotype: A junction end diverges from the germline sequence, so it may reflect a read error. V and J are TRBV5-1 and TRBJ2-7, with D possibly matching TRBD2 (7 bases). Germline CDR1 is SGHRS and CDR2 is YFSETQ. There are 13 residues in the CDR3. This CDR3 is CTSSFGGQDEQYF. The CDR3 nucleotides are TGCACCAGCAGCTTCGGGGGGCAGGACGAGCAGTACTTC.

The chain uses TRBV6-5 and TRBJ2-7; D perhaps matches TRBD1 (6 bases). This CDR3 is built from 14 residues. With 2 bases removed from V and 3 bases from J, the gap between germline ends came to 11 bases. From germline, CDR1 is MNHEY and CDR2 SVGAGI. CDR3 region: CASSYGARGYEQYF. CDR3 DNA sequence: TGTGCCAGCAGTTACGGGGCCAGGGGCTACGAGCAGTACTTC.

CDR3 coding DNA: TGCAGTGCTAGAGGGGCTAGCGGGAGTCGGTCTGGGGCCAACGTCCTGACTTTC. It codes for CSARGASGSRSGANVLTF. The genes are TRBV20-1 and TRBJ2-6; 10 bases are a match to TRBD2. The junction had 7 bases not matched to a gene; V was cut back by 1 base and J by 1 base. CDR1 DFQATT and CDR2 SNEGSKA come from the germline V gene (reference sequence). The CDR3 has 18 amino acids.

The table lists this clonotype with a few counts. The chain is built from TRBV2 and TRBJ2-3; D not resolved. Germline loops: CDR1 SNHLY, CDR2 FYNNEI. The CDR3 is made up of 12 amino acids. Deletions cut 10 bases from V and 2 bases from J, with 10 bases between. This CDR3 reads CATSSDTDTQYF. The DNA of the CDR3 is TGTGCCACCTCTTCAGACACAGATACGCAGTATTTT. Looking up the rest from reference TRBV2 and TRBJ2-3 gives the full variable domain: EPEVTQTPSHQVTQMGQEVILRCVPISNHLYFYWYRQILGQKVEFLVSFYNNEISEKSEIFDDQFSVERPDGSNFTLKIRSTKLEDSAMYFCATSSDTDTQYFGPGTRLTVL.

This clonotype was recorded a few times. The chain recombines TRBV7-2 with TRBJ2-5; 8 positions agree with TRBD2. The CDR3 runs to 15 residues. Germline V gene sequence: CDR1 SGHTA, CDR2 FQGNSA. Trimming at V came to 3 bases and at J to 2 bases, leaving 5 bases not matched to a gene. The DNA for the CDR3 is TGTGCCAGCAGCTTTTCGGCGGGGGGACAAGAGACCCAGTACTTC. This gives the protein CASSFSAGGQETQYF.

This CDR3 reads CASSLTAGVSETQYF. The CDR3 DNA follows: TGTGCCAGCAGCTTAACTGCTGGGGTATCCGAGACCCAGTACTTC. The chain uses TRBV7-9 and TRBJ2-5; D unclear. This CDR3 is built from 15 residues. V dropped 2 bases and J dropped 5 bases, with 15 bases sitting between them. Looked up from germline, CDR1 is SEHNR and CDR2 is FQNEAQ (reference sequence).

V and J are TRBV7-2 and TRBJ2-1; D gene unclear. The CDR3 totals 15 residues. V lost 2 bases, J lost 4 bases, and 12 bases lay in between. CDR1 and CDR2 (germline): SGHTA, FQGNSA. DNA for the CDR3: TGTGCCAGCAGCTTATCCCCCAGCTTATACAATGAGCAGTTCTTC. It specifies CASSLSPSLYNEQFF. The full variable domain, with the rest looked up from reference TRBV7-2 and TRBJ2-1, is GAGVSQSPSNKVTEKGKDVELRCDPISGHTALYWYRQSLGQGLEFLIYFQGNSAPDKSGLPSDRFSAERTGGSVSTLTIQRTQQEDSAVYLCASSLSPSLYNEQFFGPGTRLTVL.

This clonotype was seen a few times. This chain connects TRBV6-1 to TRBJ2-7; perhaps TRBD2 as D (6 bases). The CDR3 spans 15 residues. The V gene's germline CDR1 is MNHNS and CDR2 SASEGT. V lost 7 bases and J lost 4, with 20 bases in between. CDR3 sequence: CASNAGGQGFYEQYF. The CDR3 region has the DNA TGTGCCAGCAATGCTGGAGGGCAGGGATTTTACGAGCAGTACTTC.

This clonotype was detected only a few times. The chain joins TRBV9 to TRBJ2-5, with TRBD2 matching over 11 bases. Germline V CDR1 and CDR2: SGDLS, YYNGEE. This CDR3 is 15 amino acids long. Losses at the gene ends were 0 bases for V and 11 bases for J; bases not matched to a gene: 9. CDR3 sequence: CASSVGASSGGRQYF. The DNA of the CDR3 is TGTGCCAGCAGCGTAGGGGCGTCTAGCGGGGGGCGGCAGTACTTC.

The table lists this clonotype with a few counts. The chain links TRBV7-9 to TRBJ2-5, with 13 nucleotides matching TRBD2. V shed 1 base, J shed 3 bases, and the junction held 5 bases outside the gene matches. Germline CDR1 SEHNR, CDR2 FQNEAQ (reference sequence). The CDR3 covers 17 residues. The chain's CDR3 is CASSLVLGLAGEETQYF. CDR3 nucleotide sequence: TGTGCCAGCAGCTTAGTTCTTGGACTAGCGGGGGAAGAGACCCAGTACTTC. The entire variable domain, with the rest obtained from reference TRBV7-9 and TRBJ2-5, is as follows: DTGVSQNPRHKITKRGQNVTFRCDPISEHNRLYWYRQTLGQGPEFLTYFQNEAQLEKSRLLSDRFSAERPKGSFSTLEIQRTEQGDSAMYLCASSLVLGLAGEETQYFGPGTRLLVL.

V and J are TRBV27 and TRBJ2-3; TRBD2 aligns across 9 bases. The V gene end was trimmed by 0 bases and the J gene end by 5 bases; junction bases not matched to a gene: 12. CDR1 is MNHEY, CDR2 SMNVEV, per germline (reference sequence). The CDR3 has 18 residues. The CDR3 reads CASSLSGVAGARRDTQYF. Here the CDR3 DNA reads TGTGCCAGCAGTTTATCGGGAGTAGCGGGGGCGAGACGAGATACGCAGTATTTT.

CDR3 loop: CSAQTSGRGVYEQYF. The CDR3 nucleotides read TGCAGTGCCCAGACTAGCGGGAGAGGAGTTTACGAGCAGTACTTC. The chain has TRBV20-1 and TRBJ2-7; the match to TRBD2 covers 12 bases. V shed 6 bases and J 4 bases; nucleotides not matched to a gene: 10. Germline-derived CDR1 and CDR2 are DFQATT and SNEGSKA (reference sequence). This CDR3 comprises 15 residues.

This clonotype was recorded once. CDR3 nucleotide sequence: TGTGCCAGTATCCTGTCGTATAAATACTCGGGACCGCGGTGGTATGGCTACACCTTC. This gives the protein CASILSYKYSGPRWYGYTF. The chain couples TRBV19 to TRBJ1-2; a possible D gene is TRBD1 (5 bases). This CDR3 spans 19 amino acids. The germline V gene encodes CDR1 LNHDA and CDR2 SQIVND (reference sequence). With 7 bases removed from V and 5 bases from J, the gap between germline ends came to 32 bases.